This TCR beta chain was recorded in a study of blood T cell repertoires in COVID-19 (dated by TCRdb to 2020 to 2021). About the study as a whole: Samples covering the acute and convalescent phases of COVID-19 were provided by collaborators in the United States, Italy and Spain. The material from the prospective study consisted of cDNA or gDNA derived from T cells, B-cell-depleted T cells, or PBMCs. Subjects who had been exposed to COVID-19, were actively infected with it, or had recovered from it provided the deeply sampled blood TCRbeta repertoires that made up the dataset. The repertoires were released in a freely available public database meant as a resource for research on the immune response to SARS-CoV-2. Samples were obtained from the ongoing ImmuneRACE study (first 160 participants) and from over 1,000 subjects provided by 6 global collaborators. Sample metadata almost always included a de-identified subject ID, COVID-19 status, age in years and sex. HLA class I and class II types, where available, came from metadata supplied by the sample provider rather than from assay-based typing.

What the study reported, not specific to this receptor: Clinical and demographic metadata were provided uncurated, with the amount varying by source and participant.

CDR1 and CDR2 are drawn from the germline V gene (reference sequence): GTSNPN, SVGIG. The CDR3 holds 15 amino acids from the cysteine to the phenylalanine. Left in the record is the CDR3 DNA by itself, 45 bases read in frame from the first base. Trimming costs V 0 bases and J 0 bases, and their ends lie 10 bases apart. Note on this clone: Its cognate antigen has yet to be identified. No base-level quality is on record; no much larger clone is a single base apart.

The immunoSEQ Assay, a bias-controlled multiplex PCR, was used to amplify TCRbeta CDR3 regions from genomic DNA. On the authors' methods: The number of nucleated cells in each sample was estimated by amplification of reference gene primers within the assay. Sequence reads were collapsed and filtered to measure the absolute abundance of every unique TCRbeta CDR3 rearrangement. For each sample, productive Simpson clonality was calculated as the square root of Simpson's diversity index over productive rearrangements. TCRdb holds this immuneACCESS table with in-frame rearrangements only. Some clones are missing; in checked studies, unresolved V genes explain under half, and the rest has no known cause. The DNA gave D and trimming, while V, J and clone size come from that table. The sample profile shows tens of thousands of clones; about four fifths of them were found once. The ten largest clones represent under 30% of the sample.

Whole blood was collected in K2EDTA tubes by collaborating institutions according to the institutions' own protocols. Collaborator samples were shipped for TCRbeta analysis as frozen whole blood, isolated PBMCs, or DNA extracted from either sample type. Sequencing was carried out using peripheral blood. This clonotype originated in a man between 65 and 85 years old with acute or convalescent COVID-19. The chain was built from TRBV30 and TRBJ2-3; no D segment can be confidently identified. The CDR3 is CAWSVQDFSTDTQYF. The sequenced DNA is TGTGCCTGGAGTGTACAAGACTTTAGCACAGATACGCAGTATTTT.